This T cell receptor beta chain stems from a study of HIV-infected patients and healthy controls. The study, taken as a whole, reports: CMV-associated CDR3s mostly grew nonsignificantly during therapy, while HIV-associated CDR3s declined significantly. A major limitation was that merely sixteen HIV-infected individuals were processed. MAIT alpha-chain CDR3s were frequent in healthy controls, depleted in HIV+.

From germline, CDR1 is MDHEN and CDR2 SYDVKM. Trimming removed 6 bases from V and 6 bases from J; junction bases left unmatched: 10. The CDR3 runs to 14 residues. This clonotype counts as medium-sized. The antigen is unknown. All unsorted peripheral T cells were captured because whole blood was used without fractionation. Alpha and beta constant-region primers primed reverse transcription of around 540 ng RNA. Alpha and beta chain libraries were made separately by chain-specific third strand synthesis with multiplexing indices. The library had 12-nucleotide molecular identifiers formed by two random hexamers joined together. TCRdb reprocessed the 5' RACE reads with MiXCR, giving one entry per CDR3 protein. The sample has some 13,000 distinct CDR3 sequences, 9% to 10% seen once.

Sequencing was done on a sample of blood. The rearrangement uses TRBV28 and TRBJ1-1; 7 nucleotides match TRBD1. The origin of this receptor is an adult in good health. The CDR3 reads CASSRGGYGAEAFF. The DNA for the CDR3 is TGTGCCAGCAGCCGAGGGGGCTACGGAGCTGAAGCTTTCTTT.